The 25 T cell receptor beta chains given below trace back to one sample, sequenced in a study of shared clonotypes between healthy human individuals. Sequencing used immunoSEQ multiplex PCR; TCRdb keeps in-frame clones, though not all of them. Of about 700,000 clones in the sample, around 92% were seen once. The naive CD8 fraction comprised CD45RO-negative cells positively selected for CCR7 and excluded terminally differentiated effector memory CD45RA+ cells. The sample was naive CD8+ T cells sorted from blood. Receptor source: a man aged 25 to 45 in good health.

V usage is TRBV5-1 and J usage is TRBJ2-1, with a weak D call TRBD2 (5 bases). This CDR3 has 15 amino acids. Trimming removed 4 bases from V and 8 bases from J, with 19 bases in between. Per germline, CDR1 SGHRS and CDR2 YFSETQ. The CDR3 here is CASSLPFGERDEQFF. DNA for the CDR3: TGCGCCAGCAGCCTACCCTTTGGGGAGAGGGATGAGCAGTTCTTC.

This chain joins TRBV29-1 and TRBJ2-5; D ambiguous. Germline V gives CDR1 SQVTM, CDR2 ANQGSEA. The CDR3 is 11 residues long. Trimming stripped 7 bases from V and 2 bases from J, with 8 bases between. The CDR3: CSGRQQETQYF. CDR3 in DNA: TGCAGCGGCAGGCAGCAAGAGACCCAGTACTTC. Full variable domain (missing parts from reference TRBV29-1 and TRBJ2-5): SAVISQKPSRDICQRGTSLTIQCQVDSQVTMMFWYRQQPGQSLTLIATANQGSEATYESGFVIDKFPISRPNLTFSTLTVSNMSPEDSSIYLCSGRQQETQYFGPGTRLLVL.

The chain is built from TRBV7-2 and TRBJ2-2; D is uncertain. The CDR3 is 14 amino acids. V was cut by 3 bases and J by 4 bases, with 9 bases left in between. CDR1 and CDR2 (germline): SGHTA, FQGNSA. In nucleotides, the CDR3 is TGTGCCAGCAGCTTCCAATTTGGCACCGGGGAGCTGTTTTTT. Amino acids: CASSFQFGTGELFF. The variable domain in full, with the rest retrieved from reference TRBV7-2 and TRBJ2-2, is GAGVSQSPSNKVTEKGKDVELRCDPISGHTALYWYRQSLGQGLEFLIYFQGNSAPDKSGLPSDRFSAERTGGSVSTLTIQRTQQEDSAVYLCASSFQFGTGELFFGEGSRLTVL.

The rearrangement joins TRBV5-1 to TRBJ1-5; 7 positions match TRBD1. CDR1 and CDR2 (germline): SGHRS, YFSETQ. CDR3 length equals 15 residues. Trimming at V came to 5 bases and at J to 0 bases, leaving 5 bases not matched to a gene. The CDR3 DNA reads as TGCGCCAGCAGTTCAACAGGGGCTAGCAATCAGCCCCAGCATTTT. Protein sequence: CASSSTGASNQPQHF.

V and J are TRBV5-5 and TRBJ2-6; no reliable D call. From germline, CDR1 is SGHKS and CDR2 YYEKEE (reference sequence). The germline V and J ends were trimmed by 5 bases and 1 base, with 4 bases remaining between them. CDR3 length: 13 amino acids. CDR3 DNA: TGTGCCAGCAGGATATCTGGGGCCAACGTCCTGACTTTC. Protein product: CASRISGANVLTF.

As concerns this clone: The sample carries other DNA sequences with the same CDR3. The J gene is TRBJ2-7, the V gene TRBV28; D is possibly TRBD1 (5 bases). Germline V CDR1 and CDR2: MDHEN, SYDVKM. Trimming removed 5 bases at V and 4 bases at J, with 9 bases between. CDR3 size: 12 residues. The CDR3 nucleotides are TGTGCCAGCAGTCCAGGGATTTACGAGCAGTACTTC. Its protein is CASSPGIYEQYF.

CDR3 in DNA: TGTGCCAGCAGCGTAGAGGCCACGTCTAGCACAGATACGCAGTATTTT. Encoded protein: CASSVEATSSTDTQYF. The rearrangement uses TRBV9 and TRBJ2-3; D is uncertain. The CDR3 sequence is 16 residues long. Germline values: CDR1 SGDLS, CDR2 YYNGEE. V lost 0 bases and J lost 0, with 11 bases in between.

This chain links TRBV19 with TRBJ2-5, with TRBD2 identical over 13 bases. The CDR3 is made up of 15 amino acids. Per the germline V gene, CDR1 is LNHDA and CDR2 is SQIVND (reference sequence). The V segment lost 4 bases and the J segment 5 bases; nucleotides outside the gene matches: 4. CDR3 in DNA: TGTGCCAGTAGTAGGACTAGCGGGAGAATTGAGACCCAGTACTTC. Translated: CASSRTSGRIETQYF.

CDR3 DNA: TGTGCCAGCAGCGTATCTCCGTTGGGAAGAAACATTCAGTACTTC. As protein: CASSVSPLGRNIQYF. V gene TRBV9 combines with J gene TRBJ2-4; D is unresolved. Germline values: CDR1 SGDLS, CDR2 YYNGEE. The germline V and J ends were trimmed by 1 base and 6 bases, with 14 bases remaining between them. The CDR3 is made up of 15 amino acids. Full variable domain (rest looked up from reference TRBV9 and TRBJ2-4): DSGVTQTPKHLITATGQRVTLRCSPRSGDLSVYWYQQSLDQGLQFLIQYYNGEERAKGNILERFSAQQFPDLHSELNLSSLELGDSALYFCASSVSPLGRNIQYFGAGTRLSVL.

The CDR3 sequence: CASSFGSGPSYEQYF. In nucleotides, the CDR3 is TGTGCCAGCAGTTTTGGTAGCGGGCCGTCCTACGAGCAGTACTTC. This chain joins TRBV27 and TRBJ2-7, with 7 bases fitting TRBD2. Germline V gene sequence: CDR1 MNHEY, CDR2 SMNVEV (reference sequence). After removal of 3 bases from V and 1 base from J, the junction contained 6 bases not matched to a gene. CDR3 size: 15 residues.

The chain is built from TRBV2 and TRBJ2-7; 9 nucleotides match TRBD1. V was clipped by 6 bases and J by 6 bases; unmatched bases: 9. The CDR3 totals 14 residues. Germline lookup yields CDR1 SNHLY and CDR2 FYNNEI. The CDR3 region is CASSPRDRVIEQYF. CDR3 sequence (DNA): TGTGCCAGCAGCCCCCGGGACAGGGTAATCGAGCAGTACTTC.

This clone was observed once. The chain links TRBV29-1 to TRBJ2-7; TRBD1 is a possible D gene (5 bases). Trimming removed 2 bases at V and 2 bases at J, with 10 bases between. The length of the CDR3 is 13 residues. The germline CDR1 and CDR2 sequences are SQVTM and ANQGSEA. The CDR3 nucleotides read TGCAGCGTTGAATTCCAGGGAACCTACGAGCAGTACTTC. As protein: CSVEFQGTYEQYF.

Points on this clone: This sample includes further DNA sequences coding for the same CDR3. The chain recombines TRBV6-5 with TRBJ2-1; 11 nucleotides line up with TRBD1. Looked up from germline, CDR1 is MNHEY and CDR2 is SVGAGI. CDR3 length equals 15 residues. Germline trimming cut 0 bases from V and 6 bases from J; bases unmatched to any gene: 1. The CDR3 nucleotides are TGTGCCAGCAGTTACTCGGGGACAGGGGGCAATGAGCAGTTCTTC. This codes for CASSYSGTGGNEQFF.

This chain's CDR3 is CASSLGTSGRNEQFF. CDR3 DNA sequence: TGTGCCAGCAGCTTGGGGACTAGCGGGAGAAATGAGCAGTTCTTC. The chain has TRBV5-8 and TRBJ2-1; TRBD2 agrees at 13 bases. V dropped 0 bases and J dropped 7; count of bases not matched to a gene: 1. Germline V lookup: CDR1 SGHTS, CDR2 YDEGEE. The CDR3 totals 15 residues.

The V and J genes are TRBV6-6 and TRBJ2-7; possible D gene TRBD1, 6 bases. In germline, CDR1 is MNHNY, CDR2 SVGAGI (reference sequence). The CDR3 spans 14 residues. The V and J ends lost 6 bases and 4 bases respectively, with 16 bases between them. The CDR3 region is CASSFDRIGYEQYF. Here the CDR3 DNA reads TGTGCCAGCAGCTTTGACAGGATAGGGTACGAGCAGTACTTC.

This clone showed up just a few times. V is TRBV28 and J is TRBJ2-1; 7 bases are shared with TRBD2. CDR1 MDHEN and CDR2 SYDVKM come from the germline V gene. The CDR3 is 15 amino acids. The ends lost 5 bases at V and 6 bases at J; junction bases unmatched: 10. This CDR3 reads CASSLSSGLRNEQFF. The CDR3 region has the DNA TGTGCCAGCAGTCTCTCTAGCGGCTTACGCAATGAGCAGTTCTTC.

This clone was picked up one time. This chain links TRBV10-3 with TRBJ2-3; D call uncertain. Germline CDR1 and CDR2: ENHRY and SYGVKD. Trimming cost V 4 bases and J 2 bases, with 13 bases left between them. This CDR3 region has 15 residues. This CDR3 reads CAISGTAHDTDTQYF. CDR3 nucleotide sequence: TGTGCCATCAGTGGAACAGCCCATGACACAGATACGCAGTATTTT.

The V call is TRBV2, the J call TRBJ2-7; D possibly corresponds to TRBD2 (7 bases). Germline CDR1 is SNHLY and CDR2 is FYNNEI. CDR3 length: 15 amino acids. The V and J ends lost 6 bases and 3 bases respectively, with 18 bases between them. In DNA form, the CDR3 reads TGTGCCAGCAGCGGGGGGCAGAGGATTTACTACGAGCAGTACTTC. Protein product: CASSGGQRIYYEQYF. Complete variable domain (other parts from reference TRBV2 and TRBJ2-7): EPEVTQTPSHQVTQMGQEVILRCVPISNHLYFYWYRQILGQKVEFLVSFYNNEISEKSEIFDDQFSVERPDGSNFTLKIRSTKLEDSAMYFCASSGGQRIYYEQYFGPGTRLTVT.

In the case of this clone: Sequence at one end of the junction differs from germline and may be a read error. This chain joins TRBV20-1 and TRBJ1-2; 7 bases map to TRBD1. Germline CDR1 is DFQATT and CDR2 is SNEGSKA (reference sequence). The CDR3 totals 11 residues. The CDR3 DNA sequence: TGCAGTGCTAGAGATGGGACAGCGTCCGGCTTC. Translation: CSARDGTASGF.

A remark on this clone: This sample includes further DNA sequences coding for the same CDR3. The J gene is TRBJ2-6, the V gene TRBV27; no clear D gene. Trimming pared 5 bases from V and 1 base from J, leaving 6 bases between. The germline V gene has CDR1 MNHEY and CDR2 SMNVEV (reference sequence). The CDR3 contains 14 residues. The CDR3 DNA reads as TGTGCCAGCAGTCCGTTATCTGGGGCCAACGTCCTGACTTTC. It specifies CASSPLSGANVLTF. The full variable domain, rest sourced from reference TRBV27 and TRBJ2-6, is EAQVTQNPRYLITVTGKKLTVTCSQNMNHEYMSWYRQDPGLGLRQIYYSMNVEVTDKGDVPEGYKVSRKEKRNFPLILESPSPNQTSLYFCASSPLSGANVLTFGAGSRLTVL.

This clone occurred a few times. The rearrangement joins TRBV12-5 to TRBJ1-1; D unclear. The length of the CDR3 is 10 residues. CDR1 and CDR2 (germline): LGHNT, FRNRAP. V gave up 5 bases and J gave up 10 bases, with 8 bases separating them. CDR3 nucleotides: TGTGCTAGTGGTGCACCTGTAGCTTTCTTT. It codes for CASGAPVAFF. Together with reference TRBV12-5 and TRBJ1-1, the CDR3 gives the full variable domain: DARVTQTPRHKVTEMGQEVTMRCQPILGHNTVFWYRQTMMQGLELLAYFRNRAPLDDSGMPKDRFSAEMPDATLATLKIQPSEPRDSAVYFCASGAPVAFFGQGTRLTVV.

V gene TRBV11-2 combines with J gene TRBJ2-1; 9 bases align to TRBD1. The CDR3 consists of 18 residues. CDR1 SGHAT and CDR2 FQNNGV come from the germline V gene. Trimming cost V 5 bases and J 0 bases; bases outside gene matches: 11. In nucleotides, the CDR3 is TGTGCCAGCAGCCTTGGACAGGGGATTCTGAGCTCCTACAATGAGCAGTTCTTC. Translating gives CASSLGQGILSSYNEQFF.

Notes on this clone: At one end, the junction sequence differs from germline, possibly due to a read error. The chain links TRBV7-7 to TRBJ2-5, with D possibly being TRBD1 or TRBD2 (6 bases each). The CDR3 spans 15 residues. Germline V gives CDR1 SSHAT, CDR2 FNYEAQ (reference sequence). The CDR3 coding sequence is TGTGCTAGCAGCTCGGGGGTCGACAGGAAAGAGACCCAGTACTTC. Translation gives CASSSGVDRKETQYF.

This chain connects TRBV27 to TRBJ2-7, with 10 bases matching TRBD2. J was trimmed by 4 bases and V by 6 bases; bases with no gene match: 21. CDR1 is MNHEY and CDR2 is SMNVEV in the germline V gene (reference sequence). CDR3 length: 19 residues. The CDR3 loop reads CASSSSVLAGTPLRYEQYF. Written as DNA, the CDR3 is TGTGCCAGCAGCTCAAGCGTACTAGCGGGAACCCCCTTACGTTACGAGCAGTACTTC.

The rearrangement joins TRBV29-1 to TRBJ1-3, with 9 bases aligning to TRBD1. The CDR3 is made up of 13 amino acids. The V gene's germline CDR1 is SQVTM and CDR2 ANQGSEA. J gave up 2 bases and V 5 bases, and 1 base lay outside the gene matches. CDR3 amino acids: CSVRTGAGNTIYF. CDR3 bases: TGCAGCGTTAGGACAGGGGCTGGAAACACCATATATTTT.